Below, 3 T cell receptor beta chains from the same sample are listed, as sequenced in a study of blood T cell repertoires in COVID-19. Clones were read by immunoSEQ multiplex PCR, and TCRdb kept only the in-frame ones, dropping some. The sample carries 300,000 to 350,000 clones, approximately 89% recorded once. The sample taken for sequencing was PBMCs or T cells enriched from blood (not recorded which). The receptor source for this set is a man aged 25 to 40 who had recovered from COVID-19.

This clone was found once. This chain joins TRBV12-3 or TRBV12-4 and TRBJ2-5; 7 bases are shared with TRBD1. The length of the CDR3 is 13 residues. The V gene end was trimmed by 6 bases and the J gene end by 3 bases; junction bases not matched to a gene: 4. CDR3 amino acids: CASSPDREETQYF. CDR3 coding DNA: TGTGCCAGCAGCCCAGACAGGGAAGAGACCCAGTACTTC.

This clone has a single count. The chain uses TRBV15 and TRBJ2-2; 8 nucleotides line up with TRBD2. V trimming: 0 bases; J trimming: 6 bases; junction bases outside the gene matches: 3. The V gene's germline CDR1 is LNHNV and CDR2 YYDKDF (reference sequence). CDR3 length: 15 residues. The chain's CDR3 is CATSRDVGGAGELFF. The CDR3 nucleotides are TGTGCCACCAGCAGAGATGTCGGGGGGGCCGGGGAGCTGTTTTTT.

This chain connects TRBV7-9 to TRBJ1-3, with a possible D match to TRBD1 (6 bases). The V end lost 5 bases, the J end lost 1 base, and 9 bases lay between the germline ends. The germline CDR1 and CDR2 sequences are SEHNR and FQNEAQ (reference sequence). The CDR3 sequence is 14 residues long. The CDR3 nucleotides are TGTGCCAGCAGCCGAACAGGGTCTGGAAACACCATATATTTT. This gives the protein CASSRTGSGNTIYF.